These 2 T cell receptor beta chains originate from one sample sequenced in a study of blood T cell repertoires in COVID-19. Assay: immunoSEQ multiplex PCR; the TCRdb copy retains only in-frame clones and omits some. The sample shows 300,000 or so clones, roughly 89% of them seen only once. Source material: PBMCs or T cells enriched from blood (not recorded which). All receptors come from a woman aged 45-65 years who had been exposed to COVID-19.

The J gene is TRBJ2-6, the V gene TRBV27, with D perhaps TRBD1 (6 bases). Trimming removed 6 bases at V and 3 bases at J, with 12 bases between. Germline lookup yields CDR1 MNHEY and CDR2 SMNVEV (reference sequence). The CDR3 covers 15 residues. The CDR3 DNA follows: TGTGCCAGCAGCGCCACAGGGATTGGGGCCAACGTCCTGACTTTC. Protein: CASSATGIGANVLTF.

This clone has only one observation. This chain uses TRBV20-1 with TRBJ2-2, with a tentative D call TRBD2 (5 bases). The CDR3 loop spans 15 amino acids. Germline V gives CDR1 DFQATT, CDR2 SNEGSKA (reference sequence). Between the trimmed V and J ends, which lost 3 bases and 6 bases, there was a span of 17 bases. CDR3 sequence (DNA): TGCAGTGCTAGTCGGTGGGTTCGGAGGTCCGGGGAGCTGTTTTTT. This gives the protein CSASRWVRRSGELFF.